Here is one T cell receptor (beta chain) with its context. The antigen is undetermined. The CDR3 contains 16 residues. Germline V gene sequence: CDR1 KGHSH, CDR2 LQKENI. The sample comes from a study of post-analysis software for immune sequencing data. Study-wide background: Included courses were relapsing-remitting and secondary progressive multiple sclerosis; progressive-relapsing multiple sclerosis was also included. Points from the study as a whole: There were several TRBV segments more frequent in patients than controls, and TRBV5-6, TRBV5-1 and TRBV20-1 were among them. Those with multiple sclerosis, the patient group, showed significantly lower normalized Chao1 diversity than controls. F measure grouped same-batch samples tightly together.

Unique molecular identifiers had been added to the TCR beta cDNA libraries. T cells, about 0.9 to 11 million of them, yielded about half a million cDNA molecules. One entry per CDR3 protein results from TCRdb running MiXCR on the PCR reads. This sample has 600,000 to 750,000 distinct CDR3 sequences, with 59% found just once. What was sequenced was blood. The chain joins TRBV18 to TRBJ2-7; D could derive from TRBD1 or TRBD2 (6 bases each). With the DNA end fitting TRBJ2-5 better, the J assignment may be wrong. This clonotype originated in a girl aged 2-9 years with multiple sclerosis. The chain's CDR3 is CASSPQGGSTRETQYF. As DNA, the CDR3 is TGTGCCAGCTCACCACAGGGGGGATCAACAAGGGAGACCCAGTACTTC.